In its sample, the clone carrying this T cell receptor beta chain was seen a few times. Its specificity is unknown. CDR1 MNHNS and CDR2 SASEGT come from the germline V gene. V lost 4 bases and J lost 5, with 12 bases in between. The CDR3 loop spans 13 amino acids. This sample was included in a study of OX40 agonist ivuxolimab in advanced cancers. TCRdb keeps only in-frame clones here, not all; method: immunoSEQ multiplex PCR. The sample comprises about 72,000 clones, about 85% of which are singletons, and approximately 0.98% rests with the top ten. Findings and limits, study-wide: Expanded clones were, on average, more numerous in CD8+ T cells than in CD4+. It was not determined which antigens were specifically recognized by the peripheral T cells that had undergone clonal expansion.

The rearrangement joins TRBV6-1 to TRBJ2-7; D not certain. The starting material was CD4+ or CD8+ T cells sorted from blood, obtained in a trial of the OX40 agonist ivuxolimab. The sequence was collected from an adult with an advanced solid tumor such as melanoma, head and neck, liver or kidney cancer. CDR3 sequence reads: CASSVMALNEQYF. The CDR3 nucleotides read TGTGCCAGCAGTGTGATGGCTTTAAACGAGCAGTACTTC.